This entry lists 22 T cell receptor beta chains sequenced from one sample in a study of beta chain features in type 1 diabetes (dated by TCRdb to 2016 to 2019). The library was obtained by the immunoSEQ multiplex PCR assay. The High Capacity cDNA Reverse Transcription Kit was used to reverse transcribe all of the isolated RNA, meaning that expressed TCRB transcripts were what got sequenced. TCRdb retrieved this table from immuneACCESS and kept in-frame rearrangements only. Not all clones are present; in checked studies, unresolved V genes account for under half, and no reason is known for the remainder. Across this sample there are roughly 310,000 clones, with 11% seen only once. About 0.015% of the sample lies in the top ten. Sample: naive CD4+ T cells from blood. The intended sense of this specimen's cell subset or site label: true naive CD4+ T cells. Receptors originate from a woman in her twenties or thirties in good health.

This chain uses TRBV7-2 with TRBJ1-1; the D is unclear. The V and J ends lost 3 bases and 0 bases respectively, with 8 bases between them. CDR1 is SGHTA and CDR2 is FQGNSA in the germline V gene. The CDR3 has 14 amino acids. The chain's CDR3 is CASSFGLLNTEAFF. The DNA for the CDR3 is TGTGCCAGCAGCTTCGGACTCTTGAACACTGAAGCTTTCTTT.

This clone turned up a few times. J is TRBJ2-5 and V is TRBV21-1; the table's D call, TRBD2, has no DNA check behind it. TRBV21-1 is termed a pseudogene. CDR3 length equals 11 residues. CDR3 DNA sequence: TGTGCCAGCAGCAAGCCGGGGAATCAGTACTTC. The encoded protein is CASSKPGNQYF.

This clone has a handful of counts. The genes are TRBV11-2 and TRBJ1-2; the match to TRBD1 covers 8 bases. With 5 bases clipped from V and 13 bases from J, the junction kept 15 bases outside the gene matches. CDR3 size: 14 residues. Germline CDR1 SGHAT, CDR2 FQNNGV. CDR3: CASSLLRSDRASTF. The CDR3, as DNA: TGTGCCAGCAGCCTGCTACGATCGGACAGGGCAAGCACCTTC.

In this sample, this clone turned up a few times. J is TRBJ2-5 and V is TRBV7-6; a possible D gene is TRBD2 (6 bases). The V end was cut by 3 bases, the J end by 5 bases, with 10 bases between. The germline V gene encodes CDR1 SGHVS and CDR2 FNYEAQ. This CDR3 is built from 13 residues. The CDR3, as DNA: TGTGCCAGCAGCTTGATGGGGAGGGAGACCCAGTACTTC. It codes for CASSLMGRETQYF.

The chain has TRBV28 and TRBJ1-2; the D gene is possibly TRBD1 (6 bases). The CDR3 length is 13 residues. The V end lost 4 bases, the J end lost 6 bases, and 12 bases lay between the germline ends. In germline, CDR1 is MDHEN, CDR2 SYDVKM. The CDR3 nucleotides read TGTGCCAGCAGTTCTACAGGGTCCCATGGCTACACCTTC. It yields the protein CASSSTGSHGYTF.

The chain recombines TRBV30 with TRBJ1-5; no firm D call. Trimming removed 2 bases at V and 5 bases at J, with 10 bases between. The germline V gene encodes CDR1 GTSNPN and CDR2 SVGIG (reference sequence). The CDR3 has 13 residues. In DNA, the CDR3 is TGTGCCTGGAGTTACGGTGCCGATCAGCCCCAGCATTTT. Translating gives CAWSYGADQPQHF.

The chain uses TRBV19 and TRBJ2-3; no reliable D call. The V gene lost 9 bases and the J gene lost 5 bases, with 21 bases spanning the gap. The V gene's germline CDR1 is LNHDA and CDR2 SQIVND (reference sequence). This CDR3 has 15 residues. CDR3 bases: TGTGCCAGCCGTGGGCACAGCCTTATCTTAGATACGCAGTATTTT. Its protein product is CASRGHSLILDTQYF.

The chain joins TRBV29-1 to TRBJ2-1; possible D gene TRBD1, 7 bases. Trimming removed 6 bases from V and 8 bases from J, with 23 bases in between. This CDR3 is 15 amino acids long. The V gene's germline CDR1 is SQVTM and CDR2 ANQGSEA. The CDR3 nucleotides are TGCAGCGTCCGCAATGCCTGGACAGGAGGGGATGAGCAGTTCTTC. Its protein is CSVRNAWTGGDEQFF.

The chain links TRBV14 to TRBJ2-4; TRBD2 agrees at 9 bases. V lost 1 base to trimming and J lost 0 bases; unmatched junction nucleotides: 4. CDR3 length equals 17 residues. Germline CDR1 SGHDN, CDR2 FVKESK. CDR3 residues: CASSQGGLASAKNIQYF. The CDR3 DNA reads as TGTGCCAGCAGCCAAGGTGGACTAGCGTCAGCCAAAAACATTCAGTACTTC. The whole variable domain, filled in from reference TRBV14 and TRBJ2-4, reads EAGVTQFPSHSVIEKGQTVTLRCDPISGHDNLYWYRRVMGKEIKFLLHFVKESKQDESGMPNNRFLAERTGGTYSTLKVQPAELEDSGVYFCASSQGGLASAKNIQYFGAGTRLSVL.

This clone was found a few times. The rearrangement joins TRBV15 to TRBJ2-1, with D possibly being TRBD1 (6 bases). CDR3 size: 14 residues. Germline loops: CDR1 LNHNV, CDR2 YYDKDF (reference sequence). The V end was cut by 7 bases, the J end by 4 bases, with 14 bases between. The CDR3 protein is CATTPGVGYNEQFF. DNA of the CDR3: TGTGCCACCACCCCAGGGGTGGGGTACAATGAGCAGTTCTTC.

This chain uses TRBV29-1 with TRBJ1-1, with a weak D call TRBD1 (5 bases). Per germline, CDR1 SQVTM and CDR2 ANQGSEA. The CDR3 totals 15 residues. The V and J ends lost 5 bases and 1 base respectively, with 17 bases between them. DNA for the CDR3: TGCAGCGTTCTCCGACAGTGGCGATCGAACACTGAAGCTTTCTTT. Translating it yields CSVLRQWRSNTEAFF.

The chain carries TRBV5-1 and TRBJ2-7; 8 bases are shared with TRBD1. Per the germline V gene, CDR1 is SGHRS and CDR2 is YFSETQ. The CDR3 covers 15 residues. Losses at the gene ends were 1 base for V and 1 base for J; bases not matched to a gene: 4. CDR3 sequence (DNA): TGCGCCAGCAGCTTGACACAGGGGGTTTCCTACGAGCAGTACTTC. It is translated as CASSLTQGVSYEQYF.

This clone was detected only a few times. The chain is built from TRBV28 and TRBJ2-1; TRBD1 matches 7 bases. The length of the CDR3 is 15 residues. Germline-derived CDR1 and CDR2 are MDHEN and SYDVKM. The trim removed 3 bases at V and 6 bases at J, leaving 8 bases unmatched. The CDR3 is CASSLAKGAVNEQFF. DNA for the CDR3: TGTGCCAGCAGTTTGGCCAAGGGGGCTGTCAATGAGCAGTTCTTC.

There are a few counts of this clone. The chain carries TRBV30 and TRBJ1-2, with D hard to call. Trimming left V 2 bases short and J 0 bases short, with 7 bases between. CDR3 length equals 13 residues. Germline loops: CDR1 GTSNPN, CDR2 SVGIG (reference sequence). CDR3 DNA: TGTGCCTGGAGTTCCGGGGCTAACTATGGCTACACCTTC. Translated: CAWSSGANYGYTF.

This clone turned up a few times. The chain is built from TRBV5-4 and TRBJ2-7, with 11 bases matching TRBD2. After removal of 1 base from V and 4 bases from J, the junction contained 10 bases not matched to a gene. Germline V gene lookup returns CDR1 SGHNT and CDR2 YYREEE (reference sequence). This CDR3 spans 17 amino acids. This CDR3 is CASSLTVLAGVLYEQYF. CDR3 bases: TGTGCCAGCAGCTTGACAGTACTAGCGGGAGTCCTTTACGAGCAGTACTTC.

This rearrangement joins TRBV4-1 to TRBJ2-1, with no clear D. CDR3 length: 13 amino acids. CDR1 is MGHRA and CDR2 is YSYEKL in the germline V gene. The V gene lost 0 bases and the J gene lost 13 bases, with 13 bases spanning the gap. The CDR3 coding sequence is TGCGCCAGCAGCCAAGACGGTTTCCTACGCCAGTTCTTC. Translated, it gives CASSQDGFLRQFF.

CDR3: CATSRPYKDQPQHF. The CDR3, as DNA: TGTGCCACCAGCAGGCCGTACAAAGATCAGCCCCAGCATTTT. The chain joins TRBV15 to TRBJ1-5; D gene uncertain. From germline, CDR1 is LNHNV and CDR2 YYDKDF (reference sequence). The CDR3 contains 14 residues. V lost 3 bases and J 5 bases, leaving 11 bases between the germline ends.

This clone was picked up a small number of times. V is TRBV28 and J is TRBJ1-2; 8 nucleotides agree with TRBD1. J gave up 6 bases and V 8 bases, and 2 bases lay outside the gene matches. There are 11 residues in the CDR3. CDR1 and CDR2 (germline): MDHEN, SYDVKM. CDR3 sequence (DNA): TGTGCCAGCCGGACAGGGAATGGCTACACCTTC. Encoded protein: CASRTGNGYTF.

In this sample, this clone turned up a few times. V gene TRBV7-2 combines with J gene TRBJ2-1; 10 bases map to TRBD1. The CDR3 sequence is 15 residues long. J lost 5 bases, V lost 5 bases, and 6 bases had no gene match. Germline assignment: CDR1 SGHTA and CDR2 FQGNSA. CDR3 in amino acids: CASSPNGQGDNEQFF. Written as DNA, the CDR3 is TGTGCCAGCAGCCCTAATGGACAGGGGGACAATGAGCAGTTCTTC.

The genes are TRBV5-1 and TRBJ1-1; D remains ambiguous. The germline V gene has CDR1 SGHRS and CDR2 YFSETQ. CDR3 length: 16 residues. The ends were cut back, 0 bases at V and 2 bases at J, with 14 bases in the middle. The CDR3 region has the DNA TGCGCCAGCAGCTTGGACTGGTCAGGCCTAAACACTGAAGCTTTCTTT. This gives the protein CASSLDWSGLNTEAFF.

V gene TRBV15 combines with J gene TRBJ2-1; 9 bases are a match to TRBD2. Germline V lookup: CDR1 LNHNV, CDR2 YYDKDF (reference sequence). The V and J ends lost 0 bases and 7 bases, in that order; junction bases with no gene match: 7. This CDR3 has 16 residues. The CDR3 loop reads CATSRDRLAGRNEQFF. CDR3 nucleotide sequence: TGTGCCACCAGCAGAGATCGCCTAGCGGGACGGAATGAGCAGTTCTTC.

The chain recombines TRBV30 with TRBJ2-2; possibly TRBD2 for D (5 bases). V lost 8 bases and J 7 bases, leaving 14 bases between the germline ends. The CDR3 has 12 amino acids. Germline assignment: CDR1 GTSNPN and CDR2 SVGIG (reference sequence). Here the CDR3 DNA reads TGTGCCCTGGGAGTCGGTGGCGGGGAGCTGTTTTTT. Translation gives CALGVGGGELFF.